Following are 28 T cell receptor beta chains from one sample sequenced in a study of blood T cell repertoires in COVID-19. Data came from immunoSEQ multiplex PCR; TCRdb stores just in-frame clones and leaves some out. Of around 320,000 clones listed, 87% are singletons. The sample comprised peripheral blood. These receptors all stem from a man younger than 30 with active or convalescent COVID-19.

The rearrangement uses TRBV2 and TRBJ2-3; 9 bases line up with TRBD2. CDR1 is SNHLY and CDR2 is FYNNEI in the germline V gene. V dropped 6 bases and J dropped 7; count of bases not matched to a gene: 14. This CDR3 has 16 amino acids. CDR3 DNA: TGTGCCAGCAGGGAACGGGCGGGAGGGTATGGAAATACGCAGTATTTT. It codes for CASRERAGGYGNTQYF.

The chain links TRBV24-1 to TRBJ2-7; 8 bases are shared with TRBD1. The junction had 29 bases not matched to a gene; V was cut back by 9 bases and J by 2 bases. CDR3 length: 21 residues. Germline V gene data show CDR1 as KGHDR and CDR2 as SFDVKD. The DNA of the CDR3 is TGTGCCACCCGACGTGACCCCAGGACAGGGCGGAGGGAGGAGCTTGCCTACGAGCAGTACTTC. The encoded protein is CATRRDPRTGRREELAYEQYF.

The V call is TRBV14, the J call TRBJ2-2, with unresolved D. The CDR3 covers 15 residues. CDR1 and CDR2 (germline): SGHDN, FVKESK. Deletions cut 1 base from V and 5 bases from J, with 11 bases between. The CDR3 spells CASSQVPGSTGELFF. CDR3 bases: TGTGCCAGCAGCCAAGTACCCGGGTCGACCGGGGAGCTGTTTTTT.

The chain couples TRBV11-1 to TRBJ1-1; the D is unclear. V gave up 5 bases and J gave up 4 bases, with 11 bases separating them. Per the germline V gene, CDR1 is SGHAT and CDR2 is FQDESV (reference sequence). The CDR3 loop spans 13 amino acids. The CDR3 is CASSLVGSTEAFF. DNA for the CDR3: TGTGCCAGCAGCCTGGTCGGGAGCACTGAAGCTTTCTTT. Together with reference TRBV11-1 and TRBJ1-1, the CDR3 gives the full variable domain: EAEVAQSPRYKITEKSQAVAFWCDPISGHATLYWYRQILGQGPELLVQFQDESVVDDSQLPKDRFSAERLKGVDSTLKIQPAELGDSAMYLCASSLVGSTEAFFGQGTRLTVV.

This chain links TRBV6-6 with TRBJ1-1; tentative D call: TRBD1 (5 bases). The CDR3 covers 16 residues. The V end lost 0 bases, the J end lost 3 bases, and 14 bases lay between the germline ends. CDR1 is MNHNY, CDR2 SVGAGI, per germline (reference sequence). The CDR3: CASSYSLGDRYTEAFF. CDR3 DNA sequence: TGTGCCAGCAGTTACTCGTTAGGGGATCGCTACACTGAAGCTTTCTTT.

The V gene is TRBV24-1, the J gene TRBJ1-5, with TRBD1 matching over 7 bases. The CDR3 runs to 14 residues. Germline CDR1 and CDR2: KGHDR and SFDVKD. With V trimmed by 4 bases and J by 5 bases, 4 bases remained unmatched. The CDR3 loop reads CATSDRQGDQPQHF. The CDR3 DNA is TGTGCCACCAGTGACCGACAGGGTGATCAGCCCCAGCATTTT.

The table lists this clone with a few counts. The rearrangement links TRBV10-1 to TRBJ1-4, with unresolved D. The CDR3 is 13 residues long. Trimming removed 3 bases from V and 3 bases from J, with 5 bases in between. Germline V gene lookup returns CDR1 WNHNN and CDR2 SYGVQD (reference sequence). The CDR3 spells CASSDGANEKLFF. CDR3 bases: TGCGCCAGCAGTGACGGAGCTAATGAAAAACTGTTTTTT.

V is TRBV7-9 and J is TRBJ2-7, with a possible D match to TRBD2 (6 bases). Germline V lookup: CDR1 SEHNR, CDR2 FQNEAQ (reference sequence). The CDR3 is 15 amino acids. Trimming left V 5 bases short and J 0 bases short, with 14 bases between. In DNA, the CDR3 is TGTGCCAGCAGCACATCGGGCGGGGCCTCCTACGAGCAGTACTTC. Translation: CASSTSGGASYEQYF.

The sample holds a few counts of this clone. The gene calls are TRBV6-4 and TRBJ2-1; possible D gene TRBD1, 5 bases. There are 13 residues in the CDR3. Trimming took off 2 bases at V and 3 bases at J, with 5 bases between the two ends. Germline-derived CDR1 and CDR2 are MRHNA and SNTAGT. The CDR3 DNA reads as TGTGCCAGCAGTGACACAGGCTACAATGAGCAGTTCTTC. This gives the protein CASSDTGYNEQFF.

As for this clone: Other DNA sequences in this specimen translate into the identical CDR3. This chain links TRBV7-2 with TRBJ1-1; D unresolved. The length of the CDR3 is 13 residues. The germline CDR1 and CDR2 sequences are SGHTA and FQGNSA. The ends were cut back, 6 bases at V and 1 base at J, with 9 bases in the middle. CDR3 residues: CASSFSGNTEAFF. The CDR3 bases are TGTGCCAGCAGTTTCAGTGGGAACACTGAAGCTTTCTTT.

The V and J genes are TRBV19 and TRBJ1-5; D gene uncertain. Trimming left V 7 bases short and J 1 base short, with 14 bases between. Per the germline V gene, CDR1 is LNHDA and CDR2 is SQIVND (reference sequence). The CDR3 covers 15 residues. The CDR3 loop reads CASKAGGSSNQPQHF. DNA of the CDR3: TGTGCCAGTAAGGCAGGCGGGTCGAGCAATCAGCCCCAGCATTTT.

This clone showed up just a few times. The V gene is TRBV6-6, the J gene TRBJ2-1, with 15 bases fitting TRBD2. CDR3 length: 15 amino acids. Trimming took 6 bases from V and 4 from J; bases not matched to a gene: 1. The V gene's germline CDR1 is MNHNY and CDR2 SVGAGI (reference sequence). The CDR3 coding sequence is TGTGCCAGCAGCGGACTAGCGGGAGGGTACAATGAGCAGTTCTTC. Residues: CASSGLAGGYNEQFF.

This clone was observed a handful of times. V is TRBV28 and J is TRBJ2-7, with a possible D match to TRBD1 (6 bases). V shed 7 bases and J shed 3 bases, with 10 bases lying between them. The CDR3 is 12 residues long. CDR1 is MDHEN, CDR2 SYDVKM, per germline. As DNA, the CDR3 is TGTGCCAGCACCCTAGGGGGCTACGAGCAGTACTTC. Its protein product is CASTLGGYEQYF.

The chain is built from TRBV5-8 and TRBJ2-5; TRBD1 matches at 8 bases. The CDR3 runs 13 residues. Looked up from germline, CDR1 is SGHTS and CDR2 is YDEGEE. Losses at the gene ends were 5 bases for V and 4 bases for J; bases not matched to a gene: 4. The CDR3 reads CASRPGGGETQYF. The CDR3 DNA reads TGTGCCAGCAGGCCAGGGGGCGGAGAGACCCAGTACTTC.

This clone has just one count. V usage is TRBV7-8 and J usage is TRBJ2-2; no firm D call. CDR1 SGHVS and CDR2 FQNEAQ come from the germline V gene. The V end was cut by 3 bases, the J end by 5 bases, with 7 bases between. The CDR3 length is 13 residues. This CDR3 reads CASSLRRTGELFF. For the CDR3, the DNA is TGTGCCAGCAGCTTGCGGCGGACCGGGGAGCTGTTTTTT.

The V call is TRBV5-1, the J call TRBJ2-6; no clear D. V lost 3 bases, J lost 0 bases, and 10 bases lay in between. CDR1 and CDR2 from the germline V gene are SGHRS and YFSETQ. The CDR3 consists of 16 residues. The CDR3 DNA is TGCGCCAGCAGCTCCCGAGCCGACTCTGGGGCCAACGTCCTGACTTTC. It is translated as CASSSRADSGANVLTF.

As DNA, the CDR3 is TGTGCCAGCAGGGGACTAGCGGGGGTCGAGCAGTACTTC. Its protein product is CASRGLAGVEQYF. V gene TRBV2 combines with J gene TRBJ2-7, with 14 bases that match TRBD2. After removal of 6 bases from V and 6 bases from J, the junction contained 1 base not matched to a gene. The CDR3 is 13 amino acids. Looked up from germline, CDR1 is SNHLY and CDR2 is FYNNEI.

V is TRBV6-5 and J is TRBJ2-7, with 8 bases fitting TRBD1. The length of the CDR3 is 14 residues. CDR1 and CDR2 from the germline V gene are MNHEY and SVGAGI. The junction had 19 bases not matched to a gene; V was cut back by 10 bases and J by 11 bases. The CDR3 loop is CATEGGQGASAEYF. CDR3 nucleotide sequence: TGTGCCACCGAGGGTGGACAGGGTGCTTCGGCGGAGTACTTC.

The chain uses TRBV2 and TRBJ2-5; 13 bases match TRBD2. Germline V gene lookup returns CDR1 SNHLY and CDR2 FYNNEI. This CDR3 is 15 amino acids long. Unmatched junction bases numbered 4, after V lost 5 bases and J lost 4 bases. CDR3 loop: CASSRTSGSPETQYF. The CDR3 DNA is TGTGCCAGCAGTCGGACTAGCGGGAGTCCAGAGACCCAGTACTTC.

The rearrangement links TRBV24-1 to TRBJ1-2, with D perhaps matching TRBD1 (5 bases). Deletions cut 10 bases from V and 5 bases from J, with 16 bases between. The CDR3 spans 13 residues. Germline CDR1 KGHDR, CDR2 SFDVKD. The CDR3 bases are TGTGCCACGACCAGGGTAGCTTTGTATGGCTACACCTTC. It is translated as CATTRVALYGYTF.

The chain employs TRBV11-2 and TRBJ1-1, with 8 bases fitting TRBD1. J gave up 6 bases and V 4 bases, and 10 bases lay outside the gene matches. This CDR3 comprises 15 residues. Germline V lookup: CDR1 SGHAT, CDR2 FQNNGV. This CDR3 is CASSSSRDRRAEAFF. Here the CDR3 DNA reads TGTGCCAGCAGCTCCAGCCGGGACAGGAGGGCTGAAGCTTTCTTT.

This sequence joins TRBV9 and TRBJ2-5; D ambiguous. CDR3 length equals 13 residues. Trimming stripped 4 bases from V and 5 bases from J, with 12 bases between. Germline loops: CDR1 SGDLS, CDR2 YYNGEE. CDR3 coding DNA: TGTGCCAGCAGCAATATGGTCGGGGAGACCCAGTACTTC. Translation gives CASSNMVGETQYF. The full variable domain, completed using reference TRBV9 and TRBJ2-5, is DSGVTQTPKHLITATGQRVTLRCSPRSGDLSVYWYQQSLDQGLQFLIQYYNGEERAKGNILERFSAQQFPDLHSELNLSSLELGDSALYFCASSNMVGETQYFGPGTRLLVL.

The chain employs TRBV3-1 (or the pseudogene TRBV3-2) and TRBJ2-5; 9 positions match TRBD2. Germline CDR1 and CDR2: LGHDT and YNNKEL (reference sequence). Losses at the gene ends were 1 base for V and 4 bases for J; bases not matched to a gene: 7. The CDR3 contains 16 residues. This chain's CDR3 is CASSQGLASGAETQYF. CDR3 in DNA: TGTGCCAGCAGCCAAGGATTGGCTAGCGGGGCAGAGACCCAGTACTTC.

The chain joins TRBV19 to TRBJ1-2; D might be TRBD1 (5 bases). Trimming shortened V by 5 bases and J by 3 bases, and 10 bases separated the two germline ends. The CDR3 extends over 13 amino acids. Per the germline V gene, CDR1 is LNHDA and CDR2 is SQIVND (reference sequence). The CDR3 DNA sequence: TGTGCCAGTAGTCGGGGACTCTACTATGGCTACACCTTC. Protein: CASSRGLYYGYTF.

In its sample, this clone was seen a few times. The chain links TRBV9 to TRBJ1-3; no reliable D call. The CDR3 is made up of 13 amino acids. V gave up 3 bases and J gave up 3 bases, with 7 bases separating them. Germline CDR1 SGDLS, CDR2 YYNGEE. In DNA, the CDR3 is TGTGCCAGCAGCGGGGCAGATGGAAACACCATATATTTT. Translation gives CASSGADGNTIYF.

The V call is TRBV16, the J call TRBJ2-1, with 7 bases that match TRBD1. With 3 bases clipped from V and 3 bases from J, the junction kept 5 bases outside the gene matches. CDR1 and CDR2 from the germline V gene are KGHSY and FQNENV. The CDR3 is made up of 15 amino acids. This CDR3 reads CASSQGTADYNEQFF. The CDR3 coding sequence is TGTGCCAGCAGCCAGGGGACAGCGGACTACAATGAGCAGTTCTTC.

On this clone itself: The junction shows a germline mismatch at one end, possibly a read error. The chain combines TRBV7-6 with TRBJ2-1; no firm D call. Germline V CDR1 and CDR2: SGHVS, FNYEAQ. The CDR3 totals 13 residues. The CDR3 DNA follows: TGTGCCAGCAGCCGCACCGTGGCTTTCGATACAGTCTTC. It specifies CASSRTVAFDTVF.

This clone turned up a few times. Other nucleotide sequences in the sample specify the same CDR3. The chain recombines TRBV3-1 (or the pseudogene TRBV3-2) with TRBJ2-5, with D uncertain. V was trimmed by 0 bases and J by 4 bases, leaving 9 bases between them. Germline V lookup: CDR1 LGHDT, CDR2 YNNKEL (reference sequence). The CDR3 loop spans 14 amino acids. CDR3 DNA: TGTGCCAGCAGCCAAGATGGTAGTAGAGAGACCCAGTACTTC. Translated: CASSQDGSRETQYF.